The TCR beta chain described here comes from a study of beta chain features in type 1 diabetes. Comment on this clone: What it binds is unknown.

CDR1 is GTSNPN and CDR2 is SVGIG in the germline V gene (reference sequence). This CDR3 is 13 amino acids long. The ends were cut back, 2 bases at V and 7 bases at J, with 12 bases in the middle. Sequenced material consisted of expressed TCRB transcripts (all of the isolated RNA was reverse transcribed). Data came from immunoSEQ multiplex PCR; TCRdb stores just in-frame clones and leaves some out. The repertoire holds over 500,000 clones, around a sixth seen once, with about 0.093% in the top ten. General study points: Moderate but significant shortening of TCRB CDR3s was recorded in all four CD4+ subsets from Type 1 diabetes patients. A pattern of fewer insertions and more deletions at VDJ junctions was seen in type 1 diabetes patients.

This sequence was found in a man younger than 35 in good health. The specimen was naive CD4+ T cells from blood. This chain uses TRBV30 with TRBJ1-5; D may be TRBD1 (5 bases). CDR3 amino acids: CAWSQQGRQPQHF. The DNA of the CDR3 is TGTGCCTGGAGTCAGCAGGGTAGACAGCCCCAGCATTTT.